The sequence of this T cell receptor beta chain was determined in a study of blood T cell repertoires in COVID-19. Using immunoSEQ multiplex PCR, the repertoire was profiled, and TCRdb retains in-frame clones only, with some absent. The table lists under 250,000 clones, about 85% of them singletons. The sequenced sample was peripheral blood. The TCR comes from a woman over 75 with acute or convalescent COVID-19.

The CDR3 reads CASSQDSGASTDTQYF. The CDR3 DNA follows: TGTGCCAGCAGCCAAGATAGCGGGGCCAGCACAGATACGCAGTATTTT. The chain couples TRBV3-1 (or the pseudogene TRBV3-2) to TRBJ2-3; 8 nucleotides match TRBD2. CDR1 is LGHDT, CDR2 YNNKEL, per germline (reference sequence). The V gene end was trimmed by 0 bases and the J gene end by 0 bases; junction bases not matched to a gene: 2. The length of the CDR3 is 16 residues.